The 23 T cell receptor beta chains below all came from one sample that was sequenced in a study of human T cells and chemical hapten exposure. MiXCR, applied by TCRdb to the RACE reads, yields one record per CDR3 protein. The repertoire holds 90,000 or so distinct CDR3 sequences, with over 9.5% as singletons. Described time point: patch test 1, 2 weeks after DPC sensitization. Documented treatment: therapeutic diphenylcyclopropenone sensitization with weekly scalp DPC. Sequences were derived from whole blood, sampled in connection with sensitization to the hapten diphenylcyclopropenone (DPC). Source of these receptors: a man in his forties or fifties with alopecia areata. Some clones in this sample may be carry-over from other donors' samples.

This clonotype was picked up many times. This chain joins TRBV9 and TRBJ2-3; 12 nucleotides line up with TRBD2. The CDR3 spans 15 residues. The V and J ends lost 2 bases and 4 bases, in that order; junction bases with no gene match: 2. Germline-derived CDR1 and CDR2 are SGDLS and YYNGEE. The CDR3 here is CASSVSSGGADTQYF. CDR3 coding DNA: TGTGCCAGCAGCGTCTCTAGCGGGGGGGCAGATACGCAGTATTTT.

In its sample, this clonotype was seen a few times. This rearrangement joins TRBV5-1 to TRBJ2-7; D possibly corresponds to TRBD1 (6 bases). Per the germline V gene, CDR1 is SGHRS and CDR2 is YFSETQ. The CDR3 length is 13 residues. The V end lost 0 bases, the J end lost 6 bases, and 10 bases lay between the germline ends. CDR3 loop: CASSLDGRGEQYV. In nucleotides, the CDR3 is TGCGCCAGCAGCTTGGATGGCAGGGGCGAGCAGTACGTC.

This clonotype occurred a few times. The chain uses TRBV20-1 and TRBJ1-5; D call uncertain. The V and J ends lost 0 bases and 5 bases respectively, with 11 bases between them. The germline gives CDR1 DFQATT, CDR2 SNEGSKA (reference sequence). The CDR3 has 14 residues. CDR3 loop: CSAREEEEYQPQHF. DNA for the CDR3: TGCAGTGCTAGAGAGGAGGAAGAATATCAGCCCCAGCATTTT.

The chain links TRBV18 to TRBJ1-2, with D unresolved. Trimming pared 3 bases from V and 6 bases from J, leaving 5 bases between. From germline, CDR1 is KGHSH and CDR2 LQKENI. The CDR3 has 11 residues. Here the CDR3 DNA reads TGTGCCAGCTCACCGGGCGATGGCTACACCTTC. This translates into CASSPGDGYTF.

This clonotype occurred many times. This sequence joins TRBV7-2 and TRBJ1-1; 7 nucleotides line up with TRBD1. This CDR3 has 15 residues. V lost 5 bases to trimming and J lost 0 bases; unmatched junction nucleotides: 6. Germline values: CDR1 SGHTA, CDR2 FQGNSA. CDR3 nucleotides: TGTGCCAGCAGCACACAGGGGAATTTGAACACTGAAGCTTTCTTT. It encodes CASSTQGNLNTEAFF.

This clonotype was counted at least ten times. CDR3 residues: CASGTSLTNYGYTF. The CDR3 bases are TGTGCCAGCGGGACAAGCCTTACTAACTATGGCTACACCTTC. V is TRBV27 and J is TRBJ1-2; a weak D match, TRBD1 (6 bases). Germline-derived CDR1 and CDR2 are MNHEY and SMNVEV (reference sequence). CDR3 length: 14 residues. V shed 8 bases and J shed 0 bases, with 13 bases lying between them.

The chain is built from TRBV5-1 and TRBJ1-1; the D gene is possibly TRBD1 (5 bases). Between the trimmed V and J ends, which lost 3 bases and 4 bases, there was a span of 13 bases. The CDR3 totals 14 residues. The germline V gene encodes CDR1 SGHRS and CDR2 YFSETQ. The CDR3 region is CASSWGPRGTEAFF. The CDR3 DNA reads as TGCGCCAGCAGCTGGGGACCGCGGGGCACTGAAGCTTTCTTT. The complete variable domain, with remaining parts taken from reference TRBV5-1 and TRBJ1-1, reads KAGVTQTPRYLIKTRGQQVTLSCSPISGHRSVSWYQQTPGQGLQFLFEYFSETQRNKGNFPGRFSGRQFSNSRSEMNVSTLELGDSALYLCASSWGPRGTEAFFGQGTRLTVV.

The chain uses TRBV19 and TRBJ1-4; maybe TRBD1 (5 bases). From germline, CDR1 is LNHDA and CDR2 SQIVND (reference sequence). CDR3 length equals 17 residues. The V end lost 5 bases, the J end lost 4 bases, and 20 bases lay between the germline ends. DNA of the CDR3: TGTGCCAGTAGTTCAACCCACCTTGGGGGAGGTAATGAAAAACTGTTTTTT. Translated: CASSSTHLGGGNEKLFF.

This chain uses TRBV11-2 with TRBJ2-1; possibly TRBD2 for D (5 bases). V lost 5 bases to trimming and J lost 3 bases, with 11 bases between them. The germline gives CDR1 SGHAT, CDR2 FQNNGV. The CDR3 totals 14 residues. CDR3 protein: CASSLWTVYNEQFF. In DNA form, the CDR3 reads TGTGCCAGCAGCCTGTGGACTGTCTACAATGAGCAGTTCTTC.

This chain joins TRBV7-9 and TRBJ2-5; a weak D match, TRBD1 (6 bases). The ends were cut back, 3 bases at V and 1 base at J, with 18 bases in the middle. The CDR3 totals 17 residues. Germline CDR1 reads SEHNR; CDR2 reads FQNEAQ (reference sequence). CDR3 DNA sequence: TGTGCCAGCAGCTTTGGCCTGACAGGCCCGATCCAAGAGACCCAGTACTTC. Its translation is CASSFGLTGPIQETQYF.

This clonotype was observed a handful of times. The CDR3 loop reads CASSPGTGMQYV. The DNA for the CDR3 is TGTGCCAGCAGCCCCGGGACAGGGATGCAGTACGTC. V is TRBV6-2 or TRBV6-3 and J is TRBJ2-7; 9 positions match TRBD1. The CDR3 runs to 12 residues. V shed 6 bases, J shed 9 bases, and the junction held 6 bases outside the gene matches. Germline V gene sequence: CDR1 MNHEY, CDR2 SVGEGT.

This chain links TRBV10-3 with TRBJ2-5; 8 bases are a match to TRBD2. The CDR3 loop spans 15 amino acids. Germline CDR1 ENHRY, CDR2 SYGVKD. V lost 2 bases to trimming and J lost 5 bases; unmatched junction nucleotides: 7. The CDR3 here is CAISEGGLGVETQYF. CDR3 bases: TGTGCCATCAGTGAGGGGGGACTAGGAGTGGAGACCCAGTACTTC.

The rearrangement joins TRBV7-9 to TRBJ2-5; D not certain. V shed 0 bases and J shed 7 bases, with 12 bases lying between them. The germline V gene encodes CDR1 SEHNR and CDR2 FQNEAQ (reference sequence). The CDR3 consists of 14 residues. The CDR3 DNA is TGTGCCAGCAGCTTAGCGGACGGTGGGTGGACCCAGTACTTC. Translating it yields CASSLADGGWTQYF. The full variable domain, with the rest looked up from reference TRBV7-9 and TRBJ2-5, is DTGVSQNPRHKITKRGQNVTFRCDPISEHNRLYWYRQTLGQGPEFLTYFQNEAQLEKSRLLSDRFSAERPKGSFSTLEIQRTEQGDSAMYLCASSLADGGWTQYFGPGTRLLVL.

The J gene is TRBJ1-1, the V gene TRBV12-3 or TRBV12-4; D is uncertain. CDR3 length equals 11 residues. The germline V and J ends were trimmed by 3 bases and 5 bases, with 4 bases remaining between them. Here the CDR3 reads CASSLSTEAFF. The CDR3 region has the DNA TGTGCCAGCAGTTTGAGTACTGAAGCTTTCTTT.

This clonotype was counted a few times. The chain employs TRBV4-1 and TRBJ2-3, with 10 bases that match TRBD2. Per the germline V gene, CDR1 is MGHRA and CDR2 is YSYEKL. CDR3 length: 14 residues. With V trimmed by 2 bases and J by 7 bases, 3 bases remained unmatched. The CDR3 coding sequence is TGCGCCAGCAGCCAATTACTAGCGGGAAATACGCAGTATTTT. This codes for CASSQLLAGNTQYF.

This clonotype has only a few counts. The chain is built from TRBV4-1 and TRBJ2-4; 12 bases map to TRBD2. After removal of 1 base from V and 7 bases from J, the junction contained 8 bases not matched to a gene. CDR1 and CDR2 (germline): MGHRA, YSYEKL. The CDR3 contains 17 residues. CDR3 nucleotides: TGCGCCAGCAGCCAAGTGACTAGCGGGAGTCCGAATAACATTCAGTACTTC. It is translated as CASSQVTSGSPNNIQYF.

This clonotype was seen more than once but under ten times. The chain is built from TRBV18 and TRBJ1-2; 8 bases map to TRBD1. The V and J ends lost 3 bases and 3 bases, in that order; junction bases with no gene match: 3. The CDR3 is 14 amino acids. Germline lookup yields CDR1 KGHSH and CDR2 LQKENI. The CDR3 nucleotides read TGTGCCAGCTCACCGGACAGGGCGGACTATGGCTACACCTTC. Its translation is CASSPDRADYGYTF.

The chain is built from TRBV3-2 and TRBJ2-7; whether TRBD2, the table's D call, matches the DNA was not checked. TRBV3-2 is reported as a pseudogene. This CDR3 has 16 residues. The CDR3 DNA reads TGTGCCAGCAGCCCCAGGACTAGCGGTGGACCCTACGAGCAGTACGTC. This translates into CASSPRTSGGPYEQYV.

This clonotype was detected many times. The chain recombines TRBV6-1 with TRBJ1-1; no firm D call. Trimming removed 6 bases from V and 1 base from J, with 9 bases in between. CDR1 MNHNS and CDR2 SASEGT come from the germline V gene. This CDR3 contains 13 residues. This CDR3 reads CASRVRTNTEAFF. CDR3 nucleotide sequence: TGTGCCAGCAGGGTAAGAACGAACACTGAAGCTTTCTTT.

There are many counts of this clonotype. This chain joins TRBV28 and TRBJ2-4; no clear D gene. This CDR3 comprises 12 residues. The V gene lost 8 bases and the J gene lost 6 bases, with 11 bases spanning the gap. In germline, CDR1 is MDHEN, CDR2 SYDVKM. The chain's CDR3 is CASAWVGNIQYF. The CDR3 DNA is TGTGCCAGCGCGTGGGTCGGAAACATTCAGTACTTC.

The V and J genes are TRBV15 and TRBJ2-5, with 9 bases matching TRBD2. The CDR3 runs to 18 residues. V dropped 3 bases and J dropped 4; count of bases not matched to a gene: 15. Germline V gene lookup returns CDR1 LNHNV and CDR2 YYDKDF (reference sequence). DNA for the CDR3: TGTGCCACCAGCAGCGATCGGATCGGTAGCGGGAGTGGAGAGACCCAGTACTTC. This sequence encodes CATSSDRIGSGSGETQYF.

The J gene is TRBJ2-3, the V gene TRBV7-8; D is ambiguous. Germline V lookup: CDR1 SGHVS, CDR2 FQNEAQ. This CDR3 has 15 amino acids. The V and J ends lost 3 bases and 0 bases respectively, with 10 bases between them. This CDR3 is CASSFSGVSTDTQYF. CDR3 DNA: TGTGCCAGCAGCTTTAGTGGGGTTAGCACAGATACGCAGTATTTT.

This clonotype was observed a few times. This chain connects TRBV4-1 to TRBJ2-3; TRBD2 matches at 8 bases. V was pared by 0 bases and J by 5 bases, with 4 bases of the junction left unmatched. Germline V gene sequence: CDR1 MGHRA, CDR2 YSYEKL. The CDR3 is 15 amino acids. The CDR3 protein is CASSQDPSGRDTQYF. The CDR3 DNA reads as TGCGCCAGCAGCCAAGATCCCAGCGGGAGAGATACGCAGTATTTT.